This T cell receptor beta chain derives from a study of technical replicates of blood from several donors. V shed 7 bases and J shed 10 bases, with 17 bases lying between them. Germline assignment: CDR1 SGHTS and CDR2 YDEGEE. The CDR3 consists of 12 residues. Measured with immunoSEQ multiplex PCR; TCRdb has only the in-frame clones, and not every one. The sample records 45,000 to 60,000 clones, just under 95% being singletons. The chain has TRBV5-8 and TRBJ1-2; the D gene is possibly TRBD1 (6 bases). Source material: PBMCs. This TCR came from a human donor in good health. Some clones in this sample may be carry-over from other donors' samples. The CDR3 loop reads CASRGSRQDYTF. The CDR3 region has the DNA TGTGCCAGCCGGGGCTCTCGACAGGACTACACCTTC. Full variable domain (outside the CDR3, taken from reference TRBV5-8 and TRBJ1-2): EAGVTQSPTHLIKTRGQQATLRCSPISGHTSVYWYQQALGLGLQFLLWYDEGEERNRGNFPPRFSGRQFPNYSSELNVNALELEDSALYLCASRGSRQDYTFGSGTRLTVV.